This TCR beta chain was captured in a study of CD8+CD57+ T cells in acquired aplastic anemia. Study as a whole: Sorted CD4+ and CD8+ cells gave an average of 3.2 ug of DNA. Read counts for CD4+ cells (from healthy donors) averaged about 10.8 million.

Study observations and caveats: Sharing between patients and controls was observed for twenty-nine CD8+ CDR3 sequences.

Germline CDR1 is SGHTA and CDR2 is FQGTGA. V was pared by 2 bases and J by 8 bases, with 19 bases between. The CDR3 extends over 16 amino acids. In regard to this clonotype: The antigen is not known.

Genomic DNA acted as the template from which TCR beta VDJ combination and CDR3 sequence profiling were carried out. MiXCR, run by TCRdb on the reads, gives a single entry per CDR3 protein. The sample lists around 180,000 distinct CDR3 sequences, roughly 63% seen once, with about 48% in the top ten. The sample consisted of sorted CD4+, CD8+, or CD8+CD57+ T cells (not recorded which) from PBMCs. The V call is TRBV7-3, the J call TRBJ2-1; weak D call: TRBD2 (6 bases). This receptor was obtained from a human donor in good health. The CDR3 nucleotides read TGTGCCAGCAGCTTAGACGGCGGGACGGCATGGGATGAGCAGTTCTTC. Residues: CASSLDGGTAWDEQFF.